This is a list of T cell receptor beta chains from one sample in a study of T-cell memory formation after mild COVID-19. MiXCR, run by TCRdb on the 5' RACE reads, gives a single entry per CDR3 protein. The profile shows roughly 610,000 distinct CDR3 sequences, roughly 17% of them singletons. Sequencing was performed on PBMCs or a T cell subset sorted from them (not recorded which). These receptor sequences come from an adult woman who had mild COVID-19 (a few samples of this study predate the infection). Cell type and time point are not known. CDR3s include the opening cysteine and the closing phenylalanine or tryptophan. A D gene is named only where the DNA matches it firmly. Not every row has a clone size; where given, it reads once, few, many or a size class.

>TRBJ1-2|TRBV24-1|NA|once
TGTGCCACTTGGACGCACCCGGACAGCTACACCTTC
CATWTHPDSYTF
>TRBJ1-1|TRBV7-2|NA|NA
TGTGCCAGCAGTGCGCGGGGGGCCAACACTGAAGCTTTCTTT
CASSARGANTEAFF
>TRBJ2-4|TRBV14|NA|NA
TGTGCCAGCAGCCAGAGGGTCGCCAAAAACATTCAGTACTTC
CASSQRVAKNIQYF
>TRBJ1-2|TRBV12-3/TRBV12-4|NA|few
TGTGCCAGCTTCGGCAGGAGACGTAACTATGGCTACACCTTC
CASFGRRRNYGYTF
>TRBJ2-1|TRBV11-2|NA|few
TGTGCCAGCAGCTTAGACCGGGGGCCTTCCTACAATGAGCAGTTCTTC
CASSLDRGPSYNEQFF
>TRBJ1-5|TRBV29-1|NA|NA
TGCAGCGTAGGGCAGAGAGATCAGCCCCAGCATTTT
CSVGQRDQPQHF
>TRBJ2-3|TRBV6-1|NA|NA
TGTGCCAGCAGTGGGACCCGACAGGCGCGGAGGGATACGCAGTATTTT
CASSGTRQARRDTQYF
>TRBJ1-2|TRBV20-1|NA|few
TGCAGTGCTAGAGGTGACACCGCTAACTATGGCTACACCTTC
CSARGDTANYGYTF
>TRBJ1-4|TRBV5-1|TRBD1|NA
TGCGCCAGCAGCTCAACGCCGGGACAGAAACTGTTTTTT
CASSSTPGQKLFF
>TRBJ2-5|TRBV4-2|NA|few
TGTGCCAGCAGCCTCACTGGAGGGGACTCACAAGAGACCCAGTACTTC
CASSLTGGDSQETQYF
>TRBJ1-5|TRBV6-5|TRBD1|NA
TGTGCCACCAGAGCCGGACAGGGAAAGCCCCAGCATTTT
CATRAGQGKPQHF
>TRBJ1-1|TRBV29-1|NA|NA
TGCAGCGCCCGGGCACAGTGGAGTGACACTGAAGCTTTCTTT
CSARAQWSDTEAFF
>TRBJ1-5|TRBV18|NA|NA
TGTGCCAGCTCCGCGTTCGATCAGCCCCAGCATTTT
CASSAFDQPQHF
>TRBJ1-2|TRBV20-1|NA|few
TGCAGTGCTCCCTGGGACGTAAACTATGGCTACACCTTC
CSAPWDVNYGYTF
>TRBJ2-2|TRBV28|NA|NA
TGTGCCAGCATAACTATCGGGAACACCGGGGAGCTGTTTTTT
CASITIGNTGELFF
>TRBJ1-5|TRBV12-3/TRBV12-4|NA|many
TGTGCCAGCAGTTCCCCCCCTGATCAGCCCCAGCATTTT
CASSSPPDQPQHF
>TRBJ2-1|TRBV15|TRBD1|NA
TGTGCCACCAGCAGAGATCAAGTCCAACAGGGGTTGTCATCCTCTTGGCGTGAGCAGTTCTTC
CATSRDQVQQGLSSSWREQFF
>TRBJ2-7|TRBV11-3|TRBD1|NA
TGTGCCAGCAGCGGCCGGGACAGGGGGCGCCTATACTCATACGAGCAGTACTTC
CASSGRDRGRLYSYEQYF
>TRBJ1-5|TRBV12-3/TRBV12-4|NA|few
TGTGCCAGCAGTTCTGCGTATCAGCCCCAGCATTTT
CASSSAYQPQHF
>TRBJ2-1|TRBV5-5|NA|many
TGTGCCAGCAGCGCCGTCCCAGGGAGAGAGCAGTTCTTC
CASSAVPGREQFF
>TRBJ2-7|TRBV19|NA|NA
TGTGCCAGTAGTATCTCCGGGATTTACGAGCAGTACTTC
CASSISGIYEQYF
>TRBJ1-1|TRBV10-3|NA|NA
TGTGCCATCAGTGAGCTTTCACCGGGCTACACTGAAGCTTTCTTT
CAISELSPGYTEAFF
>TRBJ2-1|TRBV19|TRBD2|NA
TGTGCCAGTAGTAGAGGGACGGCGGGAGGGTGGTACAATGAGCAGTTCTTC
CASSRGTAGGWYNEQFF
>TRBJ1-4|TRBV7-9|NA|NA
TGTGCCAGCAGCTTAGATCGGGACCATAATGAAAAACTGTTTTTT
CASSLDRDHNEKLFF
>TRBJ2-5|TRBV15|TRBD2|few
TGTGCCACCAGCAGGACTAGCGGGGGGGCCGAGACCCAGTACTTC
CATSRTSGGAETQYF
>TRBJ1-2|TRBV25-1|NA|NA
TGTGCCAGCAGTGAGACAGGCGGGGCGAAAGCTTATGGCTACACCTTC
CASSETGGAKAYGYTF
>TRBJ1-1|TRBV29-1|NA|NA
TGCAGCGTTGAGCGTGGCGGTAATAACGCTTTCTTT
CSVERGGNNAFF
>TRBJ2-5|TRBV27|NA|many
TGTGCCAGCAGCTGGGGACTCCAAGAGACCCAGTACTTC
CASSWGLQETQYF
>TRBJ1-2|TRBV7-2|NA|few
TGTGCCAGCAGCTACGACAGGTTCTATGGCTACACCTTC
CASSYDRFYGYTF
>TRBJ2-1|TRBV5-8|TRBD2|few
TGTGCCAGCAGCCCGCGAGCGGGAACCTCCTACAATGAGCAGTTCTTC
CASSPRAGTSYNEQFF
>TRBJ2-1|TRBV7-9|TRBD2|once
TGTGCCAGCCCCCCAGGACGGCGGGAGGGATACAATGAGCAGTTCTTC
CASPPGRREGYNEQFF
>TRBJ1-5|TRBV12-3/TRBV12-4|NA|few
TGTGCCAGCAGTTTAAGGGGTCCCGATAGCAATCAGCCCCAGCATTTT
CASSLRGPDSNQPQHF
>TRBJ2-7|TRBV5-1|NA|few
TGCGCCAGCAGCTTGAAGGGCCTGGAGCAGTACTTC
CASSLKGLEQYF
>TRBJ1-2|TRBV9|NA|NA
TGTGCCAGCAGCCCGAGGCGGTGGGACATAGCTAACTATGGCTACACCTTC
CASSPRRWDIANYGYTF
>TRBJ2-5|TRBV7-9|NA|NA
TGTGCCAGCAGCTTAAGGTCGACGTACCAAGAGACCCAGTACTTC
CASSLRSTYQETQYF
>TRBJ1-1|TRBV20-1|NA|many
TGCAGTGCTGCCCCGGGGGCGGGGAACACTGAAGCTTTCTTT
CSAAPGAGNTEAFF
>TRBJ1-5|TRBV5-1|NA|NA
TGCGCCAGCAGCATGGGGGGGGTGAGAGATCAGCCCCAGCATTTT
CASSMGGVRDQPQHF
>TRBJ2-7|TRBV3-1|NA|few
TGTGCCAGCAGCCAAGACGTTGGCAGCTACGAGCAGTACTTC
CASSQDVGSYEQYF
>TRBJ2-5|TRBV5-6|NA|few
TGTGCCAGCAGCTTGACCCCGGGACACCAAGAGACCCAGTACTTC
CASSLTPGHQETQYF
>TRBJ2-3|TRBV6-2/TRBV6-3|NA|NA
TGTGCCAGCAGTTACGACCTAAACCGTTTCGACAACAAAAATACAGATACGCAGTATTTT
CASSYDLNRFDNKNTDTQYF
>TRBJ2-7|TRBV30|NA|few
TGTGCCTGGAGTGTACAGGGCCTCTCCTACGAGCAGTACTTC
CAWSVQGLSYEQYF